This is a list of T cell receptor beta chains from one sample in a study of blood T cell repertoires in COVID-19. The method was immunoSEQ multiplex PCR; TCRdb's version includes in-frame clones alone and lacks a portion of them. The sample holds around 250,000 clones, about 86% seen once. The sample taken for sequencing was PBMCs or T cells enriched from blood (not recorded which). The origin of the receptors is a young man with acute COVID-19. Each CDR3 is given with its conserved first and last residue. D genes are given only for firm matches. Size is omitted from some rows. Given values are once, few, many or a class for expanded clones.

CASSVGIAGVDNEQFF | TGTGCCAGCAGCGTAGGAATAGCGGGAGTGGACAATGAGCAGTTCTTC | TRBJ2-1 | TRBV9 | 16 | TRBD2 | .
CASSFPTAGNTIYF | TGTGCCAGCAGCTTTCCGACAGCTGGAAACACCATATATTTT | TRBJ1-3 | TRBV11-2 | 14 | . | .
CASRTGTGLQAFF | TGCGCCAGCAGAACCGGGACAGGGCTTCAAGCTTTCTTT | TRBJ1-1 | TRBV5-1 | 13 | TRBD1 | .
CASRGQGVGYTF | TGTGCCAGCAGAGGGCAGGGGGTGGGCTACACCTTC | TRBJ1-2 | TRBV6-5 | 12 | TRBD1 | .
CASSLDSDTQYF | TGTGCCAGCAGCTTAGACTCAGATACGCAGTATTTT | TRBJ2-3 | TRBV11-3 | 12 | . | few
CASGPGQLLNTEAFF | TGTGCCAGCGGACCGGGACAGCTATTGAACACTGAAGCTTTCTTT | TRBJ1-1 | TRBV5-5 | 15 | TRBD1 | few
CATNGAGGDNEQFF | TGTGCCACCAATGGGGCGGGGGGGGACAATGAGCAGTTCTTC | TRBJ2-1 | TRBV6-5 | 14 | TRBD2 | once
CASSDRNNSPLHF | TGTGCCAGCAGTGACAGGAATAATTCACCCCTCCACTTT | TRBJ1-6 | TRBV25-1 | 13 | . | .
CASRGTGLYTEAFF | TGTGCCAGTAGAGGGACAGGGTTGTACACTGAAGCTTTCTTT | TRBJ1-1 | TRBV19 | 14 | TRBD1 | .
CASSYSSSGALSYNEQFF | TGTGCCAGCAGTTACAGTTCTAGCGGGGCACTCTCCTACAATGAGCAGTTCTTC | TRBJ2-1 | TRBV6-2/TRBV6-3 | 18 | TRBD2 | once
CASRRTSGKDTQYF | TGTGCCAGCAGAAGGACTAGCGGGAAAGATACGCAGTATTTT | TRBJ2-3 | TRBV3-1/TRBV3-2 | 14 | TRBD2 | .
CASTWRENQPQHF | TGTGCCAGTACCTGGCGGGAGAATCAGCCCCAGCATTTT | TRBJ1-5 | TRBV6-6 | 13 | . | .
CASSPGTGGFPLHF | TGTGCCAGTAGTCCAGGGACAGGGGGGTTTCCCCTCCACTTT | TRBJ1-6 | TRBV19 | 14 | TRBD1 | .
CATSRGGRGAVGNTEAFF | TGTGCCACCAGCAGGGGGGGAAGGGGAGCCGTAGGGAACACTGAAGCTTTCTTT | TRBJ1-1 | TRBV15 | 18 | . | .
CASSPPGQMEGYTF | TGTGCCAGCTCACCACCGGGACAGATGGAAGGCTACACCTTC | TRBJ1-2 | TRBV18 | 14 | TRBD1 | .
CASSIGRTGGRETQYF | TGTGCCAGTAGTATAGGGAGGACAGGGGGCCGAGAGACCCAGTACTTC | TRBJ2-5 | TRBV19 | 16 | TRBD1 | .
CASSLSGTVSSYNEQFF | TGCGCCAGCAGCTTATCCGGGACAGTTAGCTCCTACAATGAGCAGTTCTTC | TRBJ2-1 | TRBV5-1 | 17 | TRBD1 | .
CASSRGIQAFF | TGTGCCAGTAGTCGGGGGATCCAAGCTTTCTTT | TRBJ1-1 | TRBV19 | 11 | . | .
CATTRGQGEQFF | TGTGCCACCACTAGGGGGCAGGGTGAGCAGTTCTTC | TRBJ2-1 | TRBV15 | 12 | TRBD1 | .
CAGGTVGTDTQYF | TGTGCCGGGGGGACAGTTGGCACAGATACGCAGTATTTT | TRBJ2-3 | TRBV2 | 13 | . | .
CASSLNSGEKLFF | TGTGCCAGCAGCTTAAATTCGGGGGAAAAACTGTTTTTT | TRBJ1-4 | TRBV11-2 | 13 | . | .
CASSTTRQGVSSNYGYTF | TGTGCCAGCAGTACCACGAGACAGGGGGTTTCCTCTAACTATGGCTACACCTTC | TRBJ1-2 | TRBV11-2 | 18 | TRBD1 | .
CASTSGGGYERAF | TGCGCCAGCACCTCCGGTGGAGGCTACGAGCGGGCCTTC | TRBJ2-7 | TRBV10-2 | 13 | . | .
CAWERSGRDNEQFF | TGTGCCTGGGAGAGGAGCGGGAGGGACAATGAGCAGTTCTTC | TRBJ2-1 | TRBV30 | 14 | TRBD2 | many
CASSTRTGGNYGYTF | TGTGCCAGTAGTACCCGGACAGGTGGCAACTATGGCTACACCTTC | TRBJ1-2 | TRBV19 | 15 | TRBD1 | .